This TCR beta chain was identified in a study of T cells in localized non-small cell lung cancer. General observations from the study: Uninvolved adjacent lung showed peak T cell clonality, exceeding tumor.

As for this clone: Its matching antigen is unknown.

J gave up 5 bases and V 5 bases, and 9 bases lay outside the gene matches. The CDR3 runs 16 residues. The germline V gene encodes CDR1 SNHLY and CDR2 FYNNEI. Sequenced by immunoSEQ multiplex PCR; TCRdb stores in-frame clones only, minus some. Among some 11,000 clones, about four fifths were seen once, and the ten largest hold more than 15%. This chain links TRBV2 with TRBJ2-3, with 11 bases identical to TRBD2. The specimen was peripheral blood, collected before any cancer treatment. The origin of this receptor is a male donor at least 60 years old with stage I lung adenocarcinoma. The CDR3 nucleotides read TGTGCCAGCAGTACTGGATCTAGCGGGAGGAAAGATACGCAGTATTTT. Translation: CASSTGSSGRKDTQYF.